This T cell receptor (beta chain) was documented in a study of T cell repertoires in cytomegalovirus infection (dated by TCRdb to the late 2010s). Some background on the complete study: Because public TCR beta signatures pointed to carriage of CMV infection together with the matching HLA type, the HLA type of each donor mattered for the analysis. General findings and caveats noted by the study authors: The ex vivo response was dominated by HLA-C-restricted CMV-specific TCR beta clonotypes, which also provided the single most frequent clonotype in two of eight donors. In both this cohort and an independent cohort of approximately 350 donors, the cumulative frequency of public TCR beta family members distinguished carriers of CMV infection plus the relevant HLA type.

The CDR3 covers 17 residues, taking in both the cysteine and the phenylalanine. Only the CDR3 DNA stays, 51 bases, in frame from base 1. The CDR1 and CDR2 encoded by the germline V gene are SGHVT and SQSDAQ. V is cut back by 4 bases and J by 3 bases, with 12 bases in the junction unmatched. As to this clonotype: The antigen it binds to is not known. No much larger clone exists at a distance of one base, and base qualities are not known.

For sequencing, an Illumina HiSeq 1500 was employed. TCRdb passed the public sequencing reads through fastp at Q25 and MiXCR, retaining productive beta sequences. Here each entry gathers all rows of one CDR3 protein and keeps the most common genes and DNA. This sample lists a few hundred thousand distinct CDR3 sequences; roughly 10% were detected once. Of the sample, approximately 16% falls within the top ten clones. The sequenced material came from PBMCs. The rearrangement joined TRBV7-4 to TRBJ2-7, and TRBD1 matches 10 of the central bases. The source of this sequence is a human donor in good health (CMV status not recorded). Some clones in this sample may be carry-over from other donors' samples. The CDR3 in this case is CASSSRLTGTGDYEQYF. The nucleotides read TGTGCCAGCAGCTCCCGCCTTACCGGGACAGGGGACTACGAGCAGTACTTC.